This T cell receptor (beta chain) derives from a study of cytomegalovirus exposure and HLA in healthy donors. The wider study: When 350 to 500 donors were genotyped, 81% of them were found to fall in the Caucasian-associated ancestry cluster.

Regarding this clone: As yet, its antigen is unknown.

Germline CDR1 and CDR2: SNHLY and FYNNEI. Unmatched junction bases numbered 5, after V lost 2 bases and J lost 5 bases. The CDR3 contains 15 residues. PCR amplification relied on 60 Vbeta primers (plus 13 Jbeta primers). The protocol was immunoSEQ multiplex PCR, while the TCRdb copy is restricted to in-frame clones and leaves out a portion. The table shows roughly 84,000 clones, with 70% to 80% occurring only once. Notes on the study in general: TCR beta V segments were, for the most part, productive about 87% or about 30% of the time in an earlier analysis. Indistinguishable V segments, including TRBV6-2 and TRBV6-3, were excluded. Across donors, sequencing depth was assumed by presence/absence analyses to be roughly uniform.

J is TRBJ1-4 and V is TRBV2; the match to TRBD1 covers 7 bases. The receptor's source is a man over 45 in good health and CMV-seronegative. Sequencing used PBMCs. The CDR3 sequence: CASSEMGQLNEKLFF. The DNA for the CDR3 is TGTGCCAGCAGTGAAATGGGACAGCTGAATGAAAAACTGTTTTTT.